Listed here are 27 T cell receptor beta chains from one sample, sequenced in a study of blood T cell repertoires in COVID-19. Sequencing used immunoSEQ multiplex PCR; TCRdb keeps in-frame clones, though not all of them. The sample records over 150,000 clones, around 87% being singletons. Sequencing was done on a sample of peripheral blood. Every receptor here comes from a woman older than 75 with COVID-19, enrolled during active disease.

The chain carries TRBV28 and TRBJ1-5, with 7 bases fitting TRBD1. The V gene end was trimmed by 3 bases and the J gene end by 8 bases; junction bases not matched to a gene: 7. From germline, CDR1 is MDHEN and CDR2 SYDVKM. The CDR3 covers 14 residues. The CDR3 spells CASSLGLGGKPQHF. The CDR3 DNA is TGTGCCAGCAGTTTGGGCCTAGGGGGCAAGCCCCAGCATTTT.

This clone was recorded a few times. This rearrangement joins TRBV10-3 to TRBJ1-1; possibly TRBD1 for D (5 bases). The V end lost 3 bases, the J end lost 1 base, and 12 bases lay between the germline ends. Per germline, CDR1 ENHRY and CDR2 SYGVKD. This CDR3 region has 15 residues. CDR3 DNA: TGTGCCATCAGTGACGGTGCAGGGAAGAACACTGAAGCTTTCTTT. This codes for CAISDGAGKNTEAFF.

The V gene is TRBV11-3, the J gene TRBJ2-1; TRBD2 matches 10 bases. The CDR3 length is 15 residues. In germline, CDR1 is SGHNT, CDR2 YENEEA. V was clipped by 5 bases and J by 7 bases; unmatched bases: 8. The CDR3: CASSPGSSGGNEQFF. The CDR3 DNA reads TGTGCCAGCAGCCCCGGCTCTAGCGGGGGAAATGAGCAGTTCTTC. The whole variable domain, remainder taken from reference TRBV11-3 and TRBJ2-1, is EAGVVQSPRYKIIEKKQPVAFWCNPISGHNTLYWYLQNLGQGPELLIRYENEEAVDDSQLPKDRFSAERLKGVDSTLKIQPAELGDSAVYLCASSPGSSGGNEQFFGPGTRLTVL.

Points on this clone: One end of the junction varies from germline; a read error may be responsible. The V and J genes are TRBV7-7 and TRBJ2-2; D is possibly TRBD1 (5 bases). CDR1 SSHAT and CDR2 FNYEAQ come from the germline V gene (reference sequence). This CDR3 has 15 amino acids. The CDR3 protein is CASSPPGQNTGELFF. CDR3 bases: TGTGCTAGCAGCCCCCCCGGACAGAACACCGGGGAGCTGTTTTTT.

The J gene is TRBJ1-2, the V gene TRBV28; D call uncertain. Between the trimmed V and J ends, which lost 7 bases and 4 bases, there was a span of 13 bases. The CDR3 length is 13 residues. Germline assignment: CDR1 MDHEN and CDR2 SYDVKM. CDR3 sequence reads: CASTSNGAYGYTF. In DNA, the CDR3 is TGTGCCAGCACCAGCAATGGAGCCTATGGCTACACCTTC.

J is TRBJ2-6 and V is TRBV28; possibly TRBD2 for D (5 bases). The CDR3 runs to 20 residues. V was trimmed by 5 bases and J by 0 bases, leaving 23 bases between them. Germline-derived CDR1 and CDR2 are MDHEN and SYDVKM. The CDR3 region has the DNA TGTGCCAGCAGTCTCTGGGTGGGGAGAAACCCGAGCTCTGGGGCCAACGTCCTGACTTTC. Residues: CASSLWVGRNPSSGANVLTF.

The chain has TRBV14 and TRBJ2-1; 7 nucleotides match TRBD2. V was clipped by 0 bases and J by 1 base; unmatched bases: 12. The CDR3 consists of 19 residues. CDR1 is SGHDN and CDR2 is FVKESK in the germline V gene. The CDR3 coding sequence is TGTGCCAGCAGCCAAGACCCTTTTGGCGGGAGTGGGTCCTACAATGAGCAGTTCTTC. This translates into CASSQDPFGGSGSYNEQFF.

The chain joins TRBV5-1 to TRBJ2-2; no reliable D call. V shed 1 base and J shed 4 bases, with 14 bases lying between them. This CDR3 has 16 amino acids. Germline V gene sequence: CDR1 SGHRS, CDR2 YFSETQ. CDR3 protein: CASSLSRSMSTGELFF. The CDR3 DNA follows: TGCGCCAGCAGCTTGTCCAGGTCCATGAGCACCGGGGAGCTGTTTTTT.

The chain combines TRBV2 with TRBJ2-7; D is uncertain. The CDR3 is made up of 14 amino acids. Trimming took 4 bases from V and 3 from J, leaving 13 bases between them. CDR1 and CDR2 from the germline V gene are SNHLY and FYNNEI. CDR3 loop: CASSVSAVDYEQYF. CDR3 nucleotide sequence: TGTGCCAGCAGTGTATCGGCGGTAGACTACGAGCAGTACTTC.

J is TRBJ1-5 and V is TRBV6-5, with 8 nucleotides matching TRBD1. V was pared by 6 bases and J by 5 bases, with 6 bases of the junction left unmatched. The CDR3 is 14 amino acids. Germline CDR1 and CDR2: MNHEY and SVGAGI. The CDR3 DNA sequence: TGTGCCAGCAGCTCTGGACAGGGCTATCAGCCCCAGCATTTT. This codes for CASSSGQGYQPQHF.

CDR3 protein: CAISPTSPNNEQFF. The DNA of the CDR3 is TGTGCCATCAGCCCGACTAGCCCCAACAATGAGCAGTTCTTC. The V gene is TRBV10-3, the J gene TRBJ2-1; 7 nucleotides line up with TRBD2. Germline lookup yields CDR1 ENHRY and CDR2 SYGVKD. The V segment lost 6 bases and the J segment 5 bases; nucleotides outside the gene matches: 7. The CDR3 totals 14 residues.

J is TRBJ2-3 and V is TRBV10-2; 9 nucleotides agree with TRBD2. The length of the CDR3 is 14 residues. V gave up 9 bases and J gave up 1 base; unmatched junction bases: 5. Germline V lookup: CDR1 WSHSY, CDR2 SAAADI. The CDR3: CASKLAGGTDTQYF. CDR3 nucleotide sequence: TGCGCCAGTAAATTAGCGGGAGGCACAGATACGCAGTATTTT.

This rearrangement joins TRBV5-1 to TRBJ2-7; TRBD1 agrees at 7 bases. The V segment lost 6 bases and the J segment 3 bases; nucleotides outside the gene matches: 9. The CDR3 loop spans 14 amino acids. Germline V lookup: CDR1 SGHRS, CDR2 YFSETQ. CDR3 bases: TGCGCCAGCACCCCACAGGGGTCGGGCTACGAGCAGTACTTC. Its protein product is CASTPQGSGYEQYF.

The rearrangement links TRBV11-2 to TRBJ2-7; unclear D gene. The germline gives CDR1 SGHAT, CDR2 FQNNGV. The CDR3 sequence is 13 residues long. The V gene lost 1 base and the J gene lost 4 bases, with 8 bases spanning the gap. The CDR3 loop reads CASSLVQKYEQYF. The CDR3, as DNA: TGTGCCAGCAGCTTAGTCCAGAAGTACGAGCAGTACTTC.

V and J are TRBV12-3 or TRBV12-4 and TRBJ2-7; D is possibly TRBD2 (5 bases). Deletions cut 5 bases from V and 6 bases from J, with 8 bases between. The CDR3 contains 11 residues. In nucleotides, the CDR3 is TGTGCCAGCAGTGAGGGAACCGAGCAGTACTTC. Protein sequence: CASSEGTEQYF.

This clone has just one count. The chain combines TRBV6-1 with TRBJ1-3, with D possibly matching TRBD1 (5 bases). V was trimmed by 2 bases and J by 0 bases, leaving 11 bases between them. Germline V gene data show CDR1 as MNHNS and CDR2 as SASEGT. The CDR3 has 16 amino acids. The CDR3 is CASSERGIASGNTIYF. The CDR3 DNA is TGTGCCAGCAGTGAAAGGGGTATAGCCTCTGGAAACACCATATATTTT.

This chain uses TRBV7-2 with TRBJ2-4; D uncertain. CDR1 SGHTA and CDR2 FQGNSA come from the germline V gene. V was cut by 10 bases and J by 8 bases, with 12 bases left in between. This CDR3 is built from 11 residues. The CDR3 region has the DNA TGTGCCACGCGGATCGCGGACATTCAGTACTTC. Translated, it gives CATRIADIQYF.

This clone was seen only once. This chain uses TRBV4-2 with TRBJ2-7; D possibly corresponds to TRBD1 (5 bases). This CDR3 contains 15 residues. The V gene's germline CDR1 is LGHNA and CDR2 YNFKEQ. V was trimmed by 0 bases and J by 0 bases, leaving 9 bases between them. The CDR3 is CASSQDRDNSYEQYF. For the CDR3, the DNA is TGTGCCAGCAGCCAAGACAGGGATAACTCCTACGAGCAGTACTTC.

This clone was detected once. This chain uses TRBV7-2 with TRBJ1-5; D is uncertain. CDR3 length: 17 residues. V was pared by 1 base and J by 3 bases, with 16 bases between. Germline V CDR1 and CDR2: SGHTA, FQGNSA. CDR3 coding DNA: TGTGCCAGCAGCTTAGGCGGGTGGGGTAGTTTCAATCAGCCCCAGCATTTT. This encodes CASSLGGWGSFNQPQHF.

The chain uses TRBV25-1 and TRBJ2-2; possibly TRBD2 for D (5 bases). Trimming took 3 bases from V and 3 from J, leaving 11 bases between them. The CDR3 length is 15 residues. CDR1 is MGHDK, CDR2 SYGVNS, per germline. The CDR3 sequence is CASSDEGVDTGELFF. CDR3 coding DNA: TGTGCCAGCAGTGATGAGGGAGTAGACACCGGGGAGCTGTTTTTT.

The chain couples TRBV18 to TRBJ1-1; 7 bases map to TRBD1. Germline-derived CDR1 and CDR2 are KGHSH and LQKENI. The CDR3 loop spans 15 amino acids. V trimming: 4 bases; J trimming: 1 base; junction bases outside the gene matches: 6. The CDR3 here is CASSLPTGKNTEAFF. CDR3 nucleotides: TGTGCCAGCTCACTACCGACAGGGAAGAACACTGAAGCTTTCTTT. Drawing the rest from reference TRBV18 and TRBJ1-1, the complete variable domain is NAGVMQNPRHLVRRRGQEARLRCSPMKGHSHVYWYRQLPEEGLKFMVYLQKENIIDESGMPKERFSAEFPKEGPSILRIQQVVRGDSAAYFCASSLPTGKNTEAFFGQGTRLTVV.

The CDR3: CASSPLEPGGYTF. Here the CDR3 DNA reads TGCGCCAGCAGCCCCCTGGAGCCGGGTGGCTACACCTTC. The chain combines TRBV5-1 with TRBJ1-2, with D uncertain. V gave up 4 bases and J gave up 7 bases, with 14 bases separating them. Per germline, CDR1 SGHRS and CDR2 YFSETQ. This CDR3 has 13 residues.

This chain joins TRBV27 and TRBJ2-3; D is possibly TRBD1 (6 bases). From germline, CDR1 is MNHEY and CDR2 SMNVEV (reference sequence). The V and J ends lost 5 bases and 3 bases respectively, with 18 bases between them. The CDR3 consists of 16 residues. The CDR3 reads CASSGGLAGGTDTQYF. The DNA of the CDR3 is TGTGCCAGCAGTGGGGGCCTTGCAGGCGGGACAGATACGCAGTATTTT.

This clone was recorded at least ten times. The V gene is TRBV10-3, the J gene TRBJ2-7, with 14 nucleotides matching TRBD2. This CDR3 is 15 amino acids long. The J segment lost 6 bases and the V segment lost 4 bases, leaving 5 bases of the junction unmatched. Germline assignment: CDR1 ENHRY and CDR2 SYGVKD. This chain's CDR3 is CAISASGTSGSEQYF. In DNA, the CDR3 is TGTGCCATCAGTGCTTCCGGGACTAGCGGGAGCGAGCAGTACTTC.

The rearrangement links TRBV27 to TRBJ2-5, with a possible D match to TRBD1 (5 bases). V was shortened by 5 bases and J by 2 bases, with 12 bases between the two germline ends. This CDR3 region has 14 residues. Germline CDR1 is MNHEY and CDR2 is SMNVEV (reference sequence). CDR3 residues: CASSKNRYQETQYF. CDR3 nucleotides: TGTGCCAGCAGTAAAAACAGGTATCAAGAGACCCAGTACTTC.

This clone occurred once. The genes are TRBV6-5 and TRBJ2-7; D gene ambiguous. The CDR3 spans 15 residues. From germline, CDR1 is MNHEY and CDR2 SVGAGI. Trimming cost V 0 bases and J 2 bases, with 11 bases left between them. The CDR3 is CASSYSGDSTYEQYF. The CDR3 DNA sequence: TGTGCCAGCAGTTACTCGGGTGACTCCACCTACGAGCAGTACTTC.

This clone appeared many times. This chain links TRBV27 with TRBJ1-1; D remains ambiguous. The CDR3 runs 13 residues. Germline lookup yields CDR1 MNHEY and CDR2 SMNVEV (reference sequence). V lost 1 base and J lost 6, with 9 bases in between. CDR3 coding DNA: TGTGCCAGCAGTTTATATCCAGGCGCTGAAGCTTTCTTT. It specifies CASSLYPGAEAFF.